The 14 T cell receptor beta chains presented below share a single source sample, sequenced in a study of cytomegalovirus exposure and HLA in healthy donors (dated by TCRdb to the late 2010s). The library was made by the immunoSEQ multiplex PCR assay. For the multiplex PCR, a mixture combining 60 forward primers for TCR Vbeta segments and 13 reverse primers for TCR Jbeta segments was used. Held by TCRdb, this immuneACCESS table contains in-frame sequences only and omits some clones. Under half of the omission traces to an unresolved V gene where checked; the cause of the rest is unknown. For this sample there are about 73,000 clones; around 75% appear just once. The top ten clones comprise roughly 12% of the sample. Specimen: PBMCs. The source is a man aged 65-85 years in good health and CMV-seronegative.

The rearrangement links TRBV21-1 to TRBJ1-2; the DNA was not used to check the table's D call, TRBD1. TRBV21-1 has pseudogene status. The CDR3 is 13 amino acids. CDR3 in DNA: TGTGCCAGCAGCAAAGCAGTCAGGGGCGGCTACACCTTC. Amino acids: CASSKAVRGGYTF.

The CDR3 here is CASSFAPTQGAWTGELFF. CDR3 nucleotide sequence: TGTGCCAGCAGCTTCGCGCCGACCCAGGGGGCTTGGACCGGGGAGCTGTTTTTT. The chain is built from TRBV5-5 and TRBJ2-2; 8 bases map to TRBD1. The CDR3 is 18 residues long. V lost 2 bases and J lost 5; bases outside the gene matches: 14. Germline values: CDR1 SGHKS, CDR2 YYEKEE (reference sequence).

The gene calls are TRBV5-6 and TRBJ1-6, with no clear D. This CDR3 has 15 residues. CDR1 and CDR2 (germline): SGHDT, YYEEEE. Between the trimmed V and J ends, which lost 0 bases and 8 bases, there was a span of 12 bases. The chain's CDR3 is CASSLVGVRDSPLHF. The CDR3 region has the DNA TGTGCCAGCAGCTTGGTTGGGGTGAGGGATTCACCCCTCCACTTT.

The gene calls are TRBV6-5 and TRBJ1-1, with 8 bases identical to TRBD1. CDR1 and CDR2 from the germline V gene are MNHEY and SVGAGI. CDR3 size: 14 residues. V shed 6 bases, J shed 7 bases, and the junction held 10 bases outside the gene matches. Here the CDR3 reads CASSRSGTGREAFF. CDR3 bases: TGTGCCAGCAGCCGTTCCGGGACAGGACGTGAAGCTTTCTTT.

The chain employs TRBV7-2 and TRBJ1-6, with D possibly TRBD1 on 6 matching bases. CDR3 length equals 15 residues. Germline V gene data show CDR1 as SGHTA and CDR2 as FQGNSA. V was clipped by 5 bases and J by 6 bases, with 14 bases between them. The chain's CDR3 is CASSPRQAINSPLHF. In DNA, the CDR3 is TGTGCCAGCAGCCCAAGACAGGCCATTAATTCACCCCTCCACTTT.

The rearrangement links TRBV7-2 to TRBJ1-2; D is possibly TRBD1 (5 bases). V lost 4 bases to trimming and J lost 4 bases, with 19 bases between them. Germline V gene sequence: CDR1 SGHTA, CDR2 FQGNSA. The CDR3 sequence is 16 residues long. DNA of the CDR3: TGTGCCAGCAGCTCCCGAGGGACCCCCGGGGGCTATGGCTACACCTTC. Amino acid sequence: CASSSRGTPGGYGYTF.

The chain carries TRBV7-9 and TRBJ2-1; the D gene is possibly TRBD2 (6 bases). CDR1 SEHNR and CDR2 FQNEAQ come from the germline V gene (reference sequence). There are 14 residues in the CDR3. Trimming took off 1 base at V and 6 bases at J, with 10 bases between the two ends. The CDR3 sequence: CASSLGAGSNEQFF. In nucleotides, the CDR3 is TGTGCCAGCAGCTTAGGGGCGGGGTCCAATGAGCAGTTCTTC.

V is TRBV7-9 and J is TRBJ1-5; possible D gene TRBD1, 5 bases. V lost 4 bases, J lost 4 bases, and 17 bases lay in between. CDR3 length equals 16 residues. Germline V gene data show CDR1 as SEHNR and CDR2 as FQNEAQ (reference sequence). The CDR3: CASSSGGKGLNQPQHF. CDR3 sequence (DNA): TGTGCCAGCAGCTCCGGGGGAAAGGGCCTGAATCAGCCCCAGCATTTT.

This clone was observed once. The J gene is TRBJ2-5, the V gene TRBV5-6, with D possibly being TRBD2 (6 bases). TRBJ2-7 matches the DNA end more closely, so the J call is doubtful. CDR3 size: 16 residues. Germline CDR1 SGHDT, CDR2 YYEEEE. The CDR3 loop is CASSGAPGRPGYEQYF. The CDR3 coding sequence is TGTGCCAGCAGCGGGGCCCCAGGGAGGCCAGGTTACGAGCAGTACTTC.

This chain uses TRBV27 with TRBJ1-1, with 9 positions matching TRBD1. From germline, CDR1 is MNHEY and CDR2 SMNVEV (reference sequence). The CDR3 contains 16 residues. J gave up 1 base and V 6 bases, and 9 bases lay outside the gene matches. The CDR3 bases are TGTGCCAGCAGACCCGGGACAGGGAGGCCGAACACTGAAGCTTTCTTT. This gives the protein CASRPGTGRPNTEAFF.

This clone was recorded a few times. The CDR3 DNA sequence: TGCGCCAGCAGCCTGACAGGGGGCGATCAGCCCCAGCATTTT. Its protein product is CASSLTGGDQPQHF. The chain recombines TRBV5-1 with TRBJ1-5; 10 bases line up with TRBD1. Germline CDR1 SGHRS, CDR2 YFSETQ. The CDR3 has 14 amino acids. The junction had 3 bases not matched to a gene; V was cut back by 4 bases and J by 5 bases.

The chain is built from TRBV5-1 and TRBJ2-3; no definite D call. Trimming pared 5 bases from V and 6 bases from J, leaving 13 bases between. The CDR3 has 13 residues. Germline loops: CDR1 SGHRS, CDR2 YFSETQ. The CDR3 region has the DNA TGCGCCAGCAGATCTACTATCCCCGATACGCAGTATTTT. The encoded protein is CASRSTIPDTQYF.

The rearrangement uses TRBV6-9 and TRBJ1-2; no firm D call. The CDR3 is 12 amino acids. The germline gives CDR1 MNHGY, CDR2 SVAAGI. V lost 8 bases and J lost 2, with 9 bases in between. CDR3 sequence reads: CASSPGNYGYTF. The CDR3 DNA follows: TGTGCCAGCTCCCCGGGGAACTATGGCTACACCTTC.

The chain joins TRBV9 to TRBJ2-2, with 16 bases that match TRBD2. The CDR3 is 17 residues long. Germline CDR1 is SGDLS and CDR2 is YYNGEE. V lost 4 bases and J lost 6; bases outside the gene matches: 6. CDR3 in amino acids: CASSLGTSGRAAGELFF. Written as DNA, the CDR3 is TGTGCCAGCAGCCTCGGGACTAGCGGGAGGGCCGCCGGGGAGCTGTTTTTT.